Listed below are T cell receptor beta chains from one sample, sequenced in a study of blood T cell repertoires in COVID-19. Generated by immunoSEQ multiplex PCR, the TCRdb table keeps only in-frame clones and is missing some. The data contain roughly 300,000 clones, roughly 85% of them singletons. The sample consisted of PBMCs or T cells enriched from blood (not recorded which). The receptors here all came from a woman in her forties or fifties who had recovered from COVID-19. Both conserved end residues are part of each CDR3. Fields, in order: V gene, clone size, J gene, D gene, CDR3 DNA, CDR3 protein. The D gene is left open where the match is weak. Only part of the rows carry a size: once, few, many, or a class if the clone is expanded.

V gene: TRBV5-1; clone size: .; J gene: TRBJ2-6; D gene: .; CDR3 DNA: TGCGCCAGCAGCTTGTCCGCCGGGAGCGGCAGCTCTGGGGCCAACGTCCTGACTTTC; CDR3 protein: CASSLSAGSGSSGANVLTF
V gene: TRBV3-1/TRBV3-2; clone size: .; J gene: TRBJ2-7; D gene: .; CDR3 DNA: TGTGCCAGCAGCCCCCGGGCGGGGAGCTTCTACGAGCAGTACTTC; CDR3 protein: CASSPRAGSFYEQYF
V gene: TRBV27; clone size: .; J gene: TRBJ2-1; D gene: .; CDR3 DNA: TGTGCCAGCAGTCTAAGTCTAGGATCCAATGAGCAGTTCTTC; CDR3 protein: CASSLSLGSNEQFF
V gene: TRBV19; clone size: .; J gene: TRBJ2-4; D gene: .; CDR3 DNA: TGTGCCAGTAGTGCCCAGGGCCTACTAGCCAAAAACATTCAGTACTTC; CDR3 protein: CASSAQGLLAKNIQYF
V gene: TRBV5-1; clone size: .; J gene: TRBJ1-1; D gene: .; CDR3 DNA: TGCGCCAGCAGCTTGGCGGGGGACACTGAAGCTTTCTTT; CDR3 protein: CASSLAGDTEAFF
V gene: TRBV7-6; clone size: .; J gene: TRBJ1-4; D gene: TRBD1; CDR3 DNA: TGTGCCAGCAGCTCGACCGGGACAGGAGGTGAAAAACTGTTTTTT; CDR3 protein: CASSSTGTGGEKLFF
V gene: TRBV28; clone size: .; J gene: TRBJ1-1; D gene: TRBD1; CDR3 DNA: TGTGCCAGCAGTTTACCAGGGGGCGCCGGGTCCACTGAAGCTTTCTTT; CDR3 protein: CASSLPGGAGSTEAFF
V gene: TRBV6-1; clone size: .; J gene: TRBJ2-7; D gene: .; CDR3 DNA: TGTGCCAGCAGTGGGAGTGACTCCAAGAGCTCCTACGAGCAGTACTTC; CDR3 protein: CASSGSDSKSSYEQYF
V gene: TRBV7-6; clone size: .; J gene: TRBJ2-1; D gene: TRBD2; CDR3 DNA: TGTGCCAGCAGCTCCCGTACTAGCGGGAGCATGGATGAGCAGTTCTTC; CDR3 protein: CASSSRTSGSMDEQFF
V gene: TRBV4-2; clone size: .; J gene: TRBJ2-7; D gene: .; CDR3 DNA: TGTGCCAGCAGCCAAGACGGGGATTTAAAAAGGGAGCAGTACTTC; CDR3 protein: CASSQDGDLKREQYF
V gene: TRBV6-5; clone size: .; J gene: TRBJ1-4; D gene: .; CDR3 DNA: TGTGCCAGCAGTTACTCGACATCCTCCAGGGTCGAAAAACTGTTTTTT; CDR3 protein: CASSYSTSSRVEKLFF
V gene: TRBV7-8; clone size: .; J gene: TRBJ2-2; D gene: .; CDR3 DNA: TGTGCCAGCAGCTCTGAGGTCACCGGGGAGCTGTTTTTT; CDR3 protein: CASSSEVTGELFF
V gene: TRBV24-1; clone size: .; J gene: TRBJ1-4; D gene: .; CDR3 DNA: TGTGCCACCAGCGAGGGAGGGGCTAATGAAAAACTGTTTTTT; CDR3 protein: CATSEGGANEKLFF
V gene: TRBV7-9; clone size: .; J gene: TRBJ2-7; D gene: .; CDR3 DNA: TGTGCCAGCAGCTTATTGGGGGGGCAATACGAGCAGTACTTC; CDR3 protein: CASSLLGGQYEQYF
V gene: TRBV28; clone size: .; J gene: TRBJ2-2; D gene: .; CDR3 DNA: TGTGCCAGCAGTTCCACAGGGTTGATCACCGGGGAGCTGTTTTTT; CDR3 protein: CASSSTGLITGELFF
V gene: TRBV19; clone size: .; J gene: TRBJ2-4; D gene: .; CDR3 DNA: TGTGCCAGTAGTAACGGGGTAGGAAGCGTTCAGTACTTC; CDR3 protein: CASSNGVGSVQYF
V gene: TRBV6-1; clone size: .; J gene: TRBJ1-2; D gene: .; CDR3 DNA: TGTGCCAGCAGTGACGGAGCTAACTATGGCTACACCTTC; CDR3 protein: CASSDGANYGYTF
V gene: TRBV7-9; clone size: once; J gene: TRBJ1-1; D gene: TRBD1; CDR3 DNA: TGTGCCAGCAGAAGACAGGGAATGAACACTGAAGCTTTCTTT; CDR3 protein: CASRRQGMNTEAFF
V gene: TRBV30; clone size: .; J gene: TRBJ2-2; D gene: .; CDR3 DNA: TGTGCCTGGAGTGAGGGACACATCACCGGGGAGCTGTTTTTT; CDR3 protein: CAWSEGHITGELFF
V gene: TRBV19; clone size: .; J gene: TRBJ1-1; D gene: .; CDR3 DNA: TGTGCCAGTAGTATAGGGGCATTCACTGAAGCTTTCTTT; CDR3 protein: CASSIGAFTEAFF
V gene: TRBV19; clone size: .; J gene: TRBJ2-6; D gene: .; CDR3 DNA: TGTGCCAGTAGTGGGAGGACACCCGTTAACGTCCTGACTTTC; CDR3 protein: CASSGRTPVNVLTF
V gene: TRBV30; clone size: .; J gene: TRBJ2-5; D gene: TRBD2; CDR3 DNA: TGTGCCTGGGGGACTAGCTGGGGGAGAGAGACCCAGTACTTC; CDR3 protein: CAWGTSWGRETQYF
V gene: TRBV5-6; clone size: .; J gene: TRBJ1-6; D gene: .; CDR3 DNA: TGTGCCAGCAGTCCTCGGGGTGGTGGATCACCCCTCCACTTT; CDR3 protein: CASSPRGGGSPLHF
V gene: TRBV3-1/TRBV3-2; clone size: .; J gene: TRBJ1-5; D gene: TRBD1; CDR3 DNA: TGTGCCAGCAGCCAAGGGAGACAGGGGAGTCAGCCCCAGCATTTT; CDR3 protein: CASSQGRQGSQPQHF
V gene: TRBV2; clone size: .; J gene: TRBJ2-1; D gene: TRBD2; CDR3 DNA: TGTGCCAGCACCGGACTAGCGGGCGATGAGCAGTTCTTC; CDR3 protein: CASTGLAGDEQFF